This T cell receptor (beta chain) was sequenced for a study of radiation and T cells in renal cell carcinoma. As for treatment: treatment-naive control, cytoreductive nephrectomy. Treatment-naive patients without radiation supplied the control tumors at nephrectomy. The tumor was a clear cell renal cell carcinoma. To note about this clone: What it recognizes is unknown.

Repertoires were generated with immunoSEQ multiplex PCR, while TCRdb's copy carries only in-frame clones and drops some. Of approximately 9,800 clones listed, 65% are singletons. Per germline, CDR1 SGHRS and CDR2 YFSETQ. The CDR3 is 12 residues long. Deletions cut 4 bases from V and 8 bases from J, with 10 bases between. The study's findings and limits: Only small tumor regions of 0.8 to 1 g were sampled. In nephrectomy-only tumors, top 100 clonotypes averaged roughly 43%, versus around 50% irradiated.

The chain has TRBV5-1 and TRBJ2-1; D is ambiguous. Sequencing used tumor tissue, obtained from a patient whose treatment was nephrectomy without radiotherapy. The receptor comes from a man in his fifties or sixties with renal cell carcinoma. The CDR3 loop reads CASSDSVHEQFF. CDR3 nucleotides: TGCGCCAGCAGCGACTCCGTCCATGAGCAGTTCTTC.